The text below deals with one T cell receptor (beta chain). Antigen unknown. This CDR3 spans 15 amino acids. The germline V gene has CDR1 LNHNV and CDR2 YYDKDF (reference sequence). V was pared by 5 bases and J by 5 bases, with 7 bases of the junction left unmatched. Both 60 Vbeta primers and 13 Jbeta primers went into the PCR. Only in-frame clones appear in the TCRdb table, and some are missing; sequencing was by immunoSEQ multiplex PCR. This repertoire shows 140,000 to 150,000 clones, around three quarters found once; its top ten account for around an eighth. This sample is drawn from a study of cytomegalovirus exposure and HLA in healthy donors. Study as a whole: A prior study identified 110 million or so unique TCR beta sequences from around 180 million T cells. Whole-study results and caveats: Relative to the roughly 690-donor mean, N-insertions were reportedly fewer in an Asian-associated ancestry cluster in a later analysis. Accounts indicate the classifier identified cytomegalovirus status with strong specificity and sensitivity. Most of the TCR beta V segments (in an earlier analysis) were productive either about 90% or about 30% of the time.

The V and J genes are TRBV15 and TRBJ1-2; 11 bases are shared with TRBD1. The receptor was isolated from a man aged 40-49 years in good health and CMV-seropositive. The sequenced sample was PBMCs. CDR3 amino acids: CATSPWTGGGYGYTF. As DNA, the CDR3 is TGTGCCACCAGCCCATGGACAGGGGGCGGATATGGCTACACCTTC.